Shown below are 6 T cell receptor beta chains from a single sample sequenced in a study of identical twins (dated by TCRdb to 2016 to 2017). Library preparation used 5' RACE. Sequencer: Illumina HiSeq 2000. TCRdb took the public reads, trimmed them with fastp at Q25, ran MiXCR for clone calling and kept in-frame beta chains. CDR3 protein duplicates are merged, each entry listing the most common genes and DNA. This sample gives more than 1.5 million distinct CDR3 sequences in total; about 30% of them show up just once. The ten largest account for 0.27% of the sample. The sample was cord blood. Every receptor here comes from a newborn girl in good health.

The CDR3 is CASSLDGTSGLGSYNEQYF. CDR3 nucleotides: TGTGCCAGCAGTTTAGACGGGACTAGCGGTCTCGGGTCCTACAATGAGCAGTACTTC. The rearrangement joins TRBV27 to TRBJ2-1; 11 bases fit TRBD2. The assigned J gene may be wrong: the sequence end matches TRBJ2-7 better. Per the germline V gene, CDR1 is MNHEY and CDR2 is SMNVEV (reference sequence). There are 19 residues in the CDR3.

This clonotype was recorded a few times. The CDR3, as DNA: TGTGCCAGCAGTTTCGACAGGTTCATGGGCTACACCTTC. It encodes CASSFDRFMGYTF. This chain joins TRBV12-3 or TRBV12-4 and TRBJ1-2; tentatively, D is TRBD1 (6 bases). With 3 bases removed from V and 8 bases from J, the gap between germline ends came to 13 bases. This CDR3 contains 13 residues.

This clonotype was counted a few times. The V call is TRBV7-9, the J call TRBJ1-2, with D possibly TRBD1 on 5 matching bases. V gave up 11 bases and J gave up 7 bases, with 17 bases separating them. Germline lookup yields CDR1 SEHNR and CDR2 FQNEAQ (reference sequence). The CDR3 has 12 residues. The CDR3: CASTGRARGYTF. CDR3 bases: TGTGCCTCCACGGGCAGGGCACGTGGCTACACCTTC.

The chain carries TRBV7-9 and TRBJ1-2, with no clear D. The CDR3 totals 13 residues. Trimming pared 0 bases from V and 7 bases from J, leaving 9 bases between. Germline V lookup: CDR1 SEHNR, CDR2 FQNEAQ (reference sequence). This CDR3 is CASSLAGVFGYTF. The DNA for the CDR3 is TGTGCCAGCAGCTTAGCCGGTGTCTTTGGCTACACCTTC.

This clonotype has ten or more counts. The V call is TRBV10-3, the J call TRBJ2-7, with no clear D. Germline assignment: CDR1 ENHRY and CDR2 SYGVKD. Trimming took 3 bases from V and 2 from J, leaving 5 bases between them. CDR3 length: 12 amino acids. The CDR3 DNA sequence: TGTGCCATCAGTGAATTGGCCTACGAGCAGTACTTC. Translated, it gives CAISELAYEQYF.

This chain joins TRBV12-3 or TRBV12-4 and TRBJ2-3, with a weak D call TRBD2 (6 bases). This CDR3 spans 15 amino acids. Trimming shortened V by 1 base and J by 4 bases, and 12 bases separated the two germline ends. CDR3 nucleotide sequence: TGTGCCAGCAGTTTAGAGGGCGGGATGGCAGATACGCAGTATTTT. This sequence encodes CASSLEGGMADTQYF.